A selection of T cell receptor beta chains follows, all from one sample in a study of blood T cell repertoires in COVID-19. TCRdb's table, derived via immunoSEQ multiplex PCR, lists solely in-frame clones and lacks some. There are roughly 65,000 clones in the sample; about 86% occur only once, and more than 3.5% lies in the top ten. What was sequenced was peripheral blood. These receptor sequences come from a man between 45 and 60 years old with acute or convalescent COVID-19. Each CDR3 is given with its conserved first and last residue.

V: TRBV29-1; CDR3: CSTGGQPNQPQHF
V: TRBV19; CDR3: CASSINDGSSPLHF
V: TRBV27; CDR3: CASSQGWTYNEQFF
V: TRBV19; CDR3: CASSPRRGDYSNQPQHF
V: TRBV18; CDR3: CASSPLQGMNTEAFF
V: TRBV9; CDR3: CASSSAGNTGELFF
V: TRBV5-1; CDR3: CASSFLAGIADTQYF
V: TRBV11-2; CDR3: CASSSFSMPSLGGYTF
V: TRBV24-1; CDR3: CATSDATSGRGNEQFF
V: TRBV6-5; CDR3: CASSYSILAGLSEQFF
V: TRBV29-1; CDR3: CSVDAGGWDEQFF
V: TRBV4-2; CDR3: CASSQDGTGNSEKLFF
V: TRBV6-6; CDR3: CASSSTKTSSYEQYF
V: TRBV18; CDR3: CASSPTPGRRNSGNTIYF
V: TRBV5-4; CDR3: CASSFTGGSRSGNTIYF
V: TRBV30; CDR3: CACGGWGMGGYTF
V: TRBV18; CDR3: CASSPSGGPGANVLTF
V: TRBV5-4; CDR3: CASSLGAYGGHAEAFF
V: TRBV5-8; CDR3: CASSPIRQGELPLHF
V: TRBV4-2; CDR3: CASSHELGTGGETQYF
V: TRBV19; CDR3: CASSSQGLGQGTTNEKLFF
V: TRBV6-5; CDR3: CASSIQLNTGELFF
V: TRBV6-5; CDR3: CASSRGQALVF
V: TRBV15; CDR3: CATSPPDRGASYEQYF
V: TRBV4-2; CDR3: CASSQGQGTRDGYTF
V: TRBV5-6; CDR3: CASSLVRQTFNTEAFF
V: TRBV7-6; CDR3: CASSFSRGGEKLFF
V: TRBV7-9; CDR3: CASSQQAWGVQGTYGYTF
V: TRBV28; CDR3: CASSRNPSRAYEQYF
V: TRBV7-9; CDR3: CASSPFVSYTGELFF
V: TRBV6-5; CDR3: CASRAYPSGNTIYF
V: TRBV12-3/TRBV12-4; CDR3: CASSSTYRYEQYF
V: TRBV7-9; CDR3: CASSSIVLAGGNTGELFF
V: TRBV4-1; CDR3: CASSQTGGTARDGYTF
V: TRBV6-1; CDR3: CASSEGFANEKLFF
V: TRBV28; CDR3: CASSLSGVDTIYF
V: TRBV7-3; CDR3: CASSLVANPTDTQYF
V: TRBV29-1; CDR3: CSVQTGTAGVGEQYF
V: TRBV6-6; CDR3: CASSYSNQDYTDTQYF
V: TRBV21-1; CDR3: CASSKVGAGAANSPLHF
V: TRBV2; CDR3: CASSESGSQPQHF
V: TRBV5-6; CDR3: CASSLRQGTYEQYF
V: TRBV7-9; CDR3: CASSLPQMSYTF
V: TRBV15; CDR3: CATSTDRGNTIYF
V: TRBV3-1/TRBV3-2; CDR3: CASSQDPGNGYTF
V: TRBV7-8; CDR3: CASSSGLAGYNEQFF
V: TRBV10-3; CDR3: CAISFDRDGEKLFF
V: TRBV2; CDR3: CASRTGTGNSGANVLTF